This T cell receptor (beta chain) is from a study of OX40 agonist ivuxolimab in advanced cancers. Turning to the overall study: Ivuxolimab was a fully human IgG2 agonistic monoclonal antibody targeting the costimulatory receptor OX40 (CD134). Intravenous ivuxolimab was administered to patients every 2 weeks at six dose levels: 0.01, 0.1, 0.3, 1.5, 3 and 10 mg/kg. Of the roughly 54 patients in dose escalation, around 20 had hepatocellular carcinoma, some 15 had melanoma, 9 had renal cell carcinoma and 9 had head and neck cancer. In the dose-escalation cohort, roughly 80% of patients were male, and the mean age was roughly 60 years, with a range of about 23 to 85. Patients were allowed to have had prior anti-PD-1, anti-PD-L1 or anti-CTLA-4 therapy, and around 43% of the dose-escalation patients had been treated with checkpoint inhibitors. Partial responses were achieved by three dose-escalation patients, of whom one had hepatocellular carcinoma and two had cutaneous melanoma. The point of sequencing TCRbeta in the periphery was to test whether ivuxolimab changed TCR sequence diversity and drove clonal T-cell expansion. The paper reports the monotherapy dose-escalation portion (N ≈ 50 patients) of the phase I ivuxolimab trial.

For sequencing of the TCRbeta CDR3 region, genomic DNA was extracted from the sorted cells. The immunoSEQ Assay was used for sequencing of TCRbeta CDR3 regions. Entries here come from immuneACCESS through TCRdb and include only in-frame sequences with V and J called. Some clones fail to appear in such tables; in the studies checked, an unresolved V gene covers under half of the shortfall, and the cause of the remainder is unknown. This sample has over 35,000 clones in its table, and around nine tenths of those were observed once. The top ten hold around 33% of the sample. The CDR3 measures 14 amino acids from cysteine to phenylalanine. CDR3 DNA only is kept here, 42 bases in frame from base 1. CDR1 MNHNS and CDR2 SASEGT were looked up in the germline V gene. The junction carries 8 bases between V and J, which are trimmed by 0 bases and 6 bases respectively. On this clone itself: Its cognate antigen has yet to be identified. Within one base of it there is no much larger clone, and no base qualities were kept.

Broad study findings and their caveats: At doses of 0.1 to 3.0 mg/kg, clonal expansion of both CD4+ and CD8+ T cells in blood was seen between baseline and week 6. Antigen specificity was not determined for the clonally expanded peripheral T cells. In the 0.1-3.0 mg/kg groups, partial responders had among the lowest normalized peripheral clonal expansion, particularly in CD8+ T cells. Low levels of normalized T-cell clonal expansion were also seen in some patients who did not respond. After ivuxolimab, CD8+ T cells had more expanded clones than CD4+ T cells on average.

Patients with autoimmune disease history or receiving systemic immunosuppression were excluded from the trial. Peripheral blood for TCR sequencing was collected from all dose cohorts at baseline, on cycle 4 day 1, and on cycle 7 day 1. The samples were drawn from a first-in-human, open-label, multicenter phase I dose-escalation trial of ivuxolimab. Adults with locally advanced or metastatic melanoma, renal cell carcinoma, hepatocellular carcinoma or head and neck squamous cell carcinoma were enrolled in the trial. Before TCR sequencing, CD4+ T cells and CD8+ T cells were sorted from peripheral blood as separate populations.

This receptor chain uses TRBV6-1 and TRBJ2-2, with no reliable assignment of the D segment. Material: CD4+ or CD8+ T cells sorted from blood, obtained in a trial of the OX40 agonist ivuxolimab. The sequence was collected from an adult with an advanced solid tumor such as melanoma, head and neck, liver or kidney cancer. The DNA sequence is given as TGTGCCAGCAGTGAAGCGCAAAGGTCCGGGGAGCTGTTTTTT. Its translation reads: CASSEAQRSGELFF.